These 20 T cell receptor beta chains were sequenced from one sample in a study of identical twins. TCRdb used MiXCR to reprocess the 5' RACE reads, holding one entry per CDR3 protein. The sample holds 520,000 or so distinct CDR3 sequences, 22% seen once. The sample also formed part of further work on T cells expressing NK-cell markers.

The sequenced sample consisted of CD4+ T cells sorted from blood. Every receptor here comes from a woman aged 18-29 years in good health.

This clonotype was counted only a few times. The rearrangement links TRBV5-1 to TRBJ2-1, with D unclear. This CDR3 spans 13 amino acids. Trimming removed 7 bases from V and 5 bases from J, with 13 bases in between. Germline CDR1 reads SGHRS; CDR2 reads YFSETQ. CDR3 sequence reads: CASGPLGNNEQFF. The CDR3 nucleotides are TGCGCCAGCGGGCCTTTAGGGAACAATGAGCAGTTCTTC.

CDR3 region: CASSIQANTEAFF. The CDR3 DNA reads TGCGCCAGCAGTATACAGGCGAACACTGAAGCTTTCTTT. This sequence joins TRBV10-2 and TRBJ1-1, with D tentatively TRBD1 (5 bases). Trimming removed 5 bases at V and 1 base at J, with 8 bases between. The CDR3 has 13 amino acids. Germline V CDR1 and CDR2: WSHSY, SAAADI.

This chain connects TRBV3-1 to TRBJ2-1; 8 bases agree with TRBD1. CDR1 and CDR2 (germline): LGHDT, YNNKEL (reference sequence). The CDR3 extends over 15 amino acids. Trimming took 3 bases from V and 3 from J; bases not matched to a gene: 4. DNA for the CDR3: TGTGCCAGCAGCCACATGGGGACAGGCTACAATGAGCAGTTCTTC. It encodes CASSHMGTGYNEQFF.

The CDR3 loop is CSAGQGTNTEAFF. As DNA, the CDR3 is TGCAGCGCCGGACAGGGGACGAACACTGAAGCTTTCTTT. The chain joins TRBV29-1 to TRBJ1-1; 9 bases are a match to TRBD1. This CDR3 has 13 amino acids. Germline assignment: CDR1 SQVTM and CDR2 ANQGSEA. V was clipped by 7 bases and J by 1 base; unmatched bases: 4.

There are many counts of this clonotype. The J gene is TRBJ2-5, the V gene TRBV7-2; D possibly uses TRBD1 or TRBD2 (5 bases each). Germline V gives CDR1 SGHTA, CDR2 FQGNSA. The CDR3 sequence is 14 residues long. Trimming cost V 5 bases and J 1 base, with 11 bases left between them. CDR3 sequence (DNA): TGTGCCAGCAGCACCCTGGGGGTCCAAGAGACCCAGTACTTC. Translation gives CASSTLGVQETQYF.

This clonotype was recorded a few times. The CDR3 does not close with the conserved phenylalanine or tryptophan, likely indicating a read error. The chain carries TRBV20-1 and TRBJ2-7; TRBD1 might be the D (6 bases). Trimming cost V 3 bases and J 2 bases, with 17 bases left between them. CDR1 and CDR2 (germline): DFQATT, SNEGSKA (reference sequence). CDR3 length: 15 amino acids. The CDR3 protein is CSASPRGSGTYEQYQ. CDR3 sequence (DNA): TGCAGTGCTAGCCCCAGGGGCTCCGGAACCTACGAGCAGTACCAG.

The sample holds a few counts of this clonotype. The chain is built from TRBV5-6 and TRBJ1-1; 7 bases are shared with TRBD1. The CDR3 runs to 12 residues. V was clipped by 4 bases and J by 6 bases; unmatched bases: 3. The germline V gene has CDR1 SGHDT and CDR2 YYEEEE. The CDR3 DNA sequence: TGTGCCAGCAGCAGAACAGGGGCTGAAGCTTTCTTT. Translated, it gives CASSRTGAEAFF. Combining the CDR3 with reference TRBV5-6 and TRBJ1-1 gives the whole variable domain DAGVTQSPTHLIKTRGQQVTLRCSPKSGHDTVSWYQQALGQGPQFIFQYYEEEERQRGNFPDRFSGHQFPNYSSELNVNALLLGDSALYLCASSRTGAEAFFGQGTRLTVV.

This clonotype has more than one count but fewer than ten. This sequence joins TRBV4-3 and TRBJ1-1; D is possibly TRBD1 (5 bases). Germline CDR1 reads LGHNA; CDR2 reads YSLEER. The CDR3 is 14 residues long. V was pared by 3 bases and J by 5 bases, with 13 bases between. Written as DNA, the CDR3 is TGCGCCAGCAGCCAGGAGGGGACGGGAACTGAAGCTTTCTTT. It yields the protein CASSQEGTGTEAFF.

This clonotype was observed a handful of times. This chain links TRBV6-2 or TRBV6-3 with TRBJ2-1; no firm D call. The germline V gene has CDR1 MNHEY and CDR2 SVGEGT. The CDR3 is 13 residues long. V lost 2 bases to trimming and J lost 4 bases, with 6 bases between them. In DNA form, the CDR3 reads TGTGCCAGCAGTTACCGGCTGTACAATGAGCAGTTCTTC. It encodes CASSYRLYNEQFF.

This clonotype has at least ten counts. The chain has TRBV29-1 and TRBJ2-5; 10 nucleotides line up with TRBD2. V trimming: 6 bases; J trimming: 5 bases; junction bases outside the gene matches: 3. CDR1 SQVTM and CDR2 ANQGSEA come from the germline V gene. The CDR3 is made up of 12 amino acids. The CDR3 DNA reads TGCAGCGTGCTAGCGGGAGCGGAGACCCAGTACTTC. Translated: CSVLAGAETQYF.

The table lists this clonotype with a few counts. The V and J genes are TRBV20-1 and TRBJ2-1, with D tentatively TRBD1 or TRBD2 (5 bases each). Trimming stripped 5 bases from V and 4 bases from J, with 18 bases between. CDR3 length equals 15 residues. CDR1 is DFQATT and CDR2 is SNEGSKA in the germline V gene (reference sequence). CDR3 DNA: TGCAGTGCTCTCCTGAGGTCGGGACCATACAATGAGCAGTTCTTC. It encodes CSALLRSGPYNEQFF.

J is TRBJ1-1 and V is TRBV10-3; D might be TRBD1 (6 bases). The CDR3 spans 15 residues. V was clipped by 2 bases and J by 2 bases, with 12 bases between them. Germline V lookup: CDR1 ENHRY, CDR2 SYGVKD. Here the CDR3 DNA reads TGTGCCATCAGTGAGACCGGACAGCAAAACACTGAAGCTTTCTTT. This sequence encodes CAISETGQQNTEAFF.

The chain uses TRBV25-1 and TRBJ1-1; 11 bases are shared with TRBD1. The ends lost 1 base at V and 2 bases at J; junction bases unmatched: 3. The CDR3 contains 16 residues. The germline gives CDR1 MGHDK, CDR2 SYGVNS. This CDR3 is CASSESGTGGNTEAFF. In DNA, the CDR3 is TGTGCCAGCAGTGAATCCGGGACAGGGGGTAACACTGAAGCTTTCTTT.

The chain uses TRBV20-1 and TRBJ2-1, with TRBD1 as a possible D gene (6 bases). This CDR3 spans 14 amino acids. CDR1 is DFQATT, CDR2 SNEGSKA, per germline (reference sequence). Trimming cost V 0 bases and J 3 bases, with 9 bases left between them. CDR3 protein: CSARDNRDYNEQFF. The CDR3 coding sequence is TGCAGTGCTAGAGACAACAGGGACTACAATGAGCAGTTCTTC.

The CDR3 nucleotides are TGCGCCAGCAGCTTCGACAGGGAATTAGCCGAGCAGTACTTC. This sequence encodes CASSFDRELAEQYF. This chain connects TRBV5-1 to TRBJ2-7; 7 bases fit TRBD1. The germline V gene has CDR1 SGHRS and CDR2 YFSETQ. This CDR3 contains 14 residues. The ends lost 2 bases at V and 6 bases at J; junction bases unmatched: 8.

CDR3 in DNA: TGTGCCATCAGTGAGTTTTCTCCCAAGGAGCAGTACTTC. Protein product: CAISEFSPKEQYF. The genes are TRBV10-3 and TRBJ2-7, with D unclear. Trimming removed 1 base at V and 7 bases at J, with 11 bases between. The CDR3 extends over 13 amino acids. Germline V gene sequence: CDR1 ENHRY, CDR2 SYGVKD.

V gene TRBV20-1 combines with J gene TRBJ2-1, with 11 bases lining up with TRBD2. The CDR3 spans 14 residues. Unmatched junction bases numbered 5, after V lost 6 bases and J lost 4 bases. Germline V gene data show CDR1 as DFQATT and CDR2 as SNEGSKA (reference sequence). The CDR3 loop reads CSAITSGGYNEQFF. CDR3 coding DNA: TGCAGTGCCATCACTAGCGGGGGATACAATGAGCAGTTCTTC.

The rearrangement joins TRBV20-1 to TRBJ1-4; D remains unclear. Deletions cut 1 base from V and 7 bases from J, with 13 bases between. Germline V CDR1 and CDR2: DFQATT, SNEGSKA (reference sequence). This CDR3 is built from 14 residues. In DNA form, the CDR3 reads TGCAGTGCTAGAGGAATAGCGAAACGTGAAAAACTGTTTTTT. It translates to CSARGIAKREKLFF.

In this sample, this clonotype turned up a few times. V is TRBV6-5 and J is TRBJ2-7; D not resolved. The CDR3 covers 12 residues. V was pared by 5 bases and J by 4 bases, with 9 bases between. The V gene's germline CDR1 is MNHEY and CDR2 SVGAGI. The CDR3 reads CASSRDLYEQYF. CDR3 in DNA: TGTGCCAGCAGTAGGGATCTTTACGAGCAGTACTTC.

This clonotype has a handful of counts. The rearrangement joins TRBV20-1 to TRBJ2-1, with 11 bases matching TRBD2. The CDR3 contains 20 residues. V lost 2 bases and J lost 1; bases outside the gene matches: 16. CDR1 is DFQATT, CDR2 SNEGSKA, per germline (reference sequence). In DNA form, the CDR3 reads TGCAGTGCTAGAAGGAGTGTAGGTAGCGGGAGGGCCAGTTCCTACAATGAGCAGTTCTTC. Translated: CSARRSVGSGRASSYNEQFF.